Below are 21 T cell receptor beta chains sequenced from a single sample in a study of blood T cell repertoires in COVID-19. Data came from immunoSEQ multiplex PCR; TCRdb stores just in-frame clones and leaves some out. This sample has roughly 200,000 clones, with 80% to 95% found just once. The sample was peripheral blood. These receptors all stem from a man aged 45-65 years with acute or convalescent COVID-19.

The V call is TRBV7-3, the J call TRBJ2-5; 9 bases are shared with TRBD2. Germline lookup yields CDR1 SGHTA and CDR2 FQGTGA. CDR3 length equals 14 residues. V shed 4 bases and J 5 bases; nucleotides not matched to a gene: 5. The CDR3 sequence is CASSYSGGDETQYF. CDR3 bases: TGTGCCAGCAGCTATAGCGGGGGAGATGAGACCCAGTACTTC.

This clone was picked up one time. This sequence joins TRBV29-1 and TRBJ1-2; D ambiguous. Looked up from germline, CDR1 is SQVTM and CDR2 is ANQGSEA. The CDR3 has 11 residues. Trimming removed 1 base from V and 7 bases from J, with 7 bases in between. CDR3 DNA: TGCAGCGTTGAAGTTCGCGGTGGCTACACCTTC. It is translated as CSVEVRGGYTF.

V gene TRBV6-2 or TRBV6-3 combines with J gene TRBJ2-1; 8 positions match TRBD2. Trimming at V came to 4 bases and at J to 5 bases, leaving 7 bases not matched to a gene. The germline gives CDR1 MNHEY, CDR2 SVGEGT. This CDR3 comprises 15 residues. DNA for the CDR3: TGTGCCAGCAGTTGGGACCGGGGGGGAAACAATGAGCAGTTCTTC. This codes for CASSWDRGGNNEQFF.

This chain uses TRBV30 with TRBJ2-7; 8 bases agree with TRBD1. The J segment lost 4 bases and the V segment lost 2 bases, leaving 4 bases of the junction unmatched. The CDR3 length is 13 residues. CDR1 and CDR2 from the germline V gene are GTSNPN and SVGIG (reference sequence). The DNA for the CDR3 is TGTGCCTGGAGTCGACAGGGGCTATACGAGCAGTACTTC. Its protein is CAWSRQGLYEQYF.

This chain connects TRBV4-1 to TRBJ1-4; D remains ambiguous. The CDR3 runs to 18 residues. Germline V lookup: CDR1 MGHRA, CDR2 YSYEKL. The V gene lost 2 bases and the J gene lost 3 bases, with 19 bases spanning the gap. The CDR3 reads CASSQQPKGGKANEKLFF. Written as DNA, the CDR3 is TGCGCCAGCAGCCAACAACCCAAGGGAGGGAAAGCTAATGAAAAACTGTTTTTT.

J is TRBJ2-7 and V is TRBV28, with 12 bases matching TRBD2. Trimming took 4 bases from V and 5 from J; bases not matched to a gene: 3. CDR3 length equals 14 residues. The germline V gene has CDR1 MDHEN and CDR2 SYDVKM. CDR3 nucleotide sequence: TGTGCCAGCAGTTCTAGCGGGGGGGCGGACGAGCAGTACGTC. Amino acids: CASSSSGGADEQYV.

The chain couples TRBV29-1 to TRBJ1-1; no clear D. The CDR3 runs to 10 residues. Trimming took off 4 bases at V and 10 bases at J, with 10 bases between the two ends. CDR1 SQVTM and CDR2 ANQGSEA come from the germline V gene. CDR3 protein: CSVGLGRAFF. In nucleotides, the CDR3 is TGCAGCGTTGGATTGGGCAGAGCTTTCTTT.

This sequence joins TRBV7-3 and TRBJ2-3; 7 positions match TRBD2. V was clipped by 5 bases and J by 6 bases; unmatched bases: 5. Germline CDR1 SGHTA, CDR2 FQGTGA. The CDR3 runs to 13 residues. CDR3 in amino acids: CASSNQLADTQYF. The CDR3 DNA is TGTGCCAGCAGCAACCAACTAGCGGATACGCAGTATTTT.

The rearrangement joins TRBV10-3 to TRBJ1-4; a weak D match, TRBD1 (6 bases). CDR3 length equals 16 residues. V lost 0 bases to trimming and J lost 3 bases, with 11 bases between them. Germline V lookup: CDR1 ENHRY, CDR2 SYGVKD. The CDR3 nucleotides are TGTGCCATCAGTGAGTCGATTTCAGGGGCTAATGAAAAACTGTTTTTT. It translates to CAISESISGANEKLFF.

The V and J genes are TRBV5-4 and TRBJ2-1; D unresolved. CDR1 is SGHNT and CDR2 is YYREEE in the germline V gene (reference sequence). V lost 1 base and J lost 1, with 9 bases in between. The CDR3 runs to 15 residues. As DNA, the CDR3 is TGTGCCAGCAGCTTGCACACCGCATCCTACAATGAGCAGTTCTTC. Translated: CASSLHTASYNEQFF.

This clone was recorded once. The J gene is TRBJ1-5, the V gene TRBV28; D unclear. V was clipped by 8 bases and J by 7 bases, with 18 bases between them. The CDR3 contains 14 residues. Looked up from germline, CDR1 is MDHEN and CDR2 is SYDVKM. CDR3 region: CASRSMGVRQPQHF. The CDR3 nucleotides are TGTGCCAGCCGTAGTATGGGAGTGCGGCAGCCCCAGCATTTT.

The chain uses TRBV4-3 and TRBJ1-1, with no clear D. The V end was cut by 5 bases, the J end by 3 bases, with 10 bases between. This CDR3 spans 13 amino acids. CDR1 and CDR2 from the germline V gene are LGHNA and YSLEER. The CDR3 DNA sequence: TGCGCCAGCAGCTTACGCCGGGACACTGAAGCTTTCTTT. Its translation: CASSLRRDTEAFF.

The chain uses TRBV29-1 and TRBJ1-1, with 8 bases aligning to TRBD1. The trim removed 6 bases at V and 4 bases at J, leaving 7 bases unmatched. This CDR3 is built from 13 residues. Germline V gene sequence: CDR1 SQVTM, CDR2 ANQGSEA. CDR3 nucleotides: TGCAGCGTAGGACGACAGGGGAGCACTGAAGCTTTCTTT. It translates to CSVGRQGSTEAFF.

The rearrangement joins TRBV3-1 (or the pseudogene TRBV3-2) to TRBJ2-1; a weak D match, TRBD2 (6 bases). The ends were cut back, 4 bases at V and 12 bases at J, with 10 bases in the middle. The CDR3 sequence is 11 residues long. Germline V gene lookup returns CDR1 LGHDT and CDR2 YNNKEL (reference sequence). The CDR3 DNA reads as TGTGCCAGCAGCCTTGGAGCGGGGCAGTTCTTC. Translated, it gives CASSLGAGQFF.

The V and J genes are TRBV5-1 and TRBJ1-5, with D perhaps TRBD1 (6 bases). Germline V CDR1 and CDR2: SGHRS, YFSETQ. The V end lost 4 bases, the J end lost 6 bases, and 14 bases lay between the germline ends. The CDR3 loop spans 14 amino acids. CDR3 amino acids: CASSTGSLGQPQHF. CDR3 DNA: TGCGCCAGCAGCACAGGGAGTTTGGGTCAGCCCCAGCATTTT. The whole variable domain, filled in from reference TRBV5-1 and TRBJ1-5, reads KAGVTQTPRYLIKTRGQQVTLSCSPISGHRSVSWYQQTPGQGLQFLFEYFSETQRNKGNFPGRFSGRQFSNSRSEMNVSTLELGDSALYLCASSTGSLGQPQHFGDGTRLSIL.

The chain joins TRBV7-8 to TRBJ2-2; D possibly corresponds to TRBD1 (6 bases). This CDR3 is built from 15 residues. Trimming stripped 2 bases from V and 3 bases from J, with 10 bases between. Germline V lookup: CDR1 SGHVS, CDR2 FQNEAQ. CDR3: CASSLRDRHTGELFF. The DNA of the CDR3 is TGTGCCAGCAGCTTACGAGACAGGCACACCGGGGAGCTGTTTTTT.

This chain connects TRBV15 to TRBJ1-1; D gene uncertain. V lost 7 bases, J lost 6 bases, and 24 bases lay in between. From germline, CDR1 is LNHNV and CDR2 YYDKDF (reference sequence). This CDR3 comprises 16 residues. In DNA form, the CDR3 reads TGTGCCACCAAAGTGTCGGGAGGGTCCTTAGGGCCTGAAGCTTTCTTT. It yields the protein CATKVSGGSLGPEAFF.

This clone was recorded a few times. The genes are TRBV3-1 (or the pseudogene TRBV3-2) and TRBJ2-1, with a possible D match to TRBD2 (6 bases). The germline CDR1 and CDR2 sequences are LGHDT and YNNKEL (reference sequence). Between the trimmed V and J ends, which lost 4 bases and 4 bases, there was a span of 20 bases. CDR3 length equals 17 residues. The CDR3 sequence is CASSPWGLSWDYNEQFF. The CDR3, as DNA: TGTGCCAGCAGCCCCTGGGGACTCTCCTGGGATTACAATGAGCAGTTCTTC.

The V and J genes are TRBV20-1 and TRBJ2-7, with 8 bases matching TRBD1. CDR1 is DFQATT, CDR2 SNEGSKA, per germline (reference sequence). The CDR3 extends over 11 amino acids. V was pared by 6 bases and J by 6 bases, with 4 bases of the junction left unmatched. Written as DNA, the CDR3 is TGCAGTGCGGACAGGGATGGCGAGCAGTACTTC. It specifies CSADRDGEQYF.

The chain is built from TRBV19 and TRBJ2-1; 10 bases align to TRBD1. Unmatched junction bases numbered 13, after V lost 10 bases and J lost 7 bases. CDR1 is LNHDA and CDR2 is SQIVND in the germline V gene (reference sequence). The CDR3 runs 15 residues. The CDR3 here is CATQRPGTGVNEQFF. The CDR3 DNA reads as TGTGCCACCCAACGACCCGGGACAGGGGTGAATGAGCAGTTCTTC.

The chain has TRBV7-3 and TRBJ2-5; a weak D match, TRBD2 (6 bases). The V end lost 3 bases, the J end lost 4 bases, and 12 bases lay between the germline ends. Germline V gene lookup returns CDR1 SGHTA and CDR2 FQGTGA. The length of the CDR3 is 14 residues. In DNA form, the CDR3 reads TGTGCCAGCAGCTTCTCGACTAGAGGAGAGACCCAGTACTTC. Its translation: CASSFSTRGETQYF.